This T cell receptor beta chain was identified during a study of patients and donors after allogeneic stem cell transplantation. The sample holds a few counts of this clonotype. Trimming removed 5 bases from V and 5 bases from J, with 9 bases in between. The CDR3 sequence is 13 residues long. TCRdb re-analysed the RT-PCR reads in MiXCR, keeping a single row per CDR3 protein. This sample has roughly 940,000 distinct CDR3 sequences; roughly 18% occur once, and the top ten carry 5% to 6.5%. This clonotype was obtained from a human donor who was either an allogeneic HSCT recipient or a stem cell or donor lymphocyte infusion donor (not recorded which). It is not recorded whose cells these are; they may come from a transplant donor. Sequencing was carried out using blood, either unsorted or a sorted T cell fraction (not recorded which). The chain links TRBV12-3 or TRBV12-4 to TRBJ1-4; no firm D call. CDR3 coding DNA: TGTGCCAGCAGTAGGGAGATCAATGAAAAACTGTTTTTT. Amino acids: CASSREINEKLFF.